The 2 T cell receptor beta chains reported below all come from one sample, sequenced in a study of cytomegalovirus exposure and HLA in healthy donors. 60 Vbeta and 13 Jbeta primers were used in PCR. Data came from immunoSEQ multiplex PCR; TCRdb stores just in-frame clones and leaves some out. The sample data list about 200,000 clones. Sequenced sample: PBMCs. The receptors shown here come from a girl aged 2 to 10 in good health and CMV-seropositive.

The chain joins TRBV9 to TRBJ2-7; maybe TRBD2 (5 bases). The germline V gene has CDR1 SGDLS and CDR2 YYNGEE. The V end lost 0 bases, the J end lost 2 bases, and 21 bases lay between the germline ends. This CDR3 has 18 amino acids. CDR3 loop: CASSVAPTGVPPPYEQYF. In DNA, the CDR3 is TGTGCCAGCAGCGTAGCCCCAACCGGGGTCCCTCCTCCCTACGAGCAGTACTTC.

The rearrangement uses TRBV5-1 and TRBJ2-7, with 10 bases identical to TRBD1. Germline V gives CDR1 SGHRS, CDR2 YFSETQ. The ends lost 4 bases at V and 4 bases at J; junction bases unmatched: 14. The CDR3 covers 17 residues. The CDR3 spells CASSADHGTGEPYEQYF. The CDR3 region has the DNA TGCGCCAGCAGCGCCGACCACGGGACAGGGGAACCTTACGAGCAGTACTTC.